The clone carrying this TCR beta chain appeared a single time. The data were taken from a study of blood T cell repertoires in COVID-19. On the study more broadly: The United States, Italy and Spain provided the acute and convalescent COVID-19 samples. From T cells, B-cell-depleted T cells, or PBMCs came the material, which was cDNA or gDNA.

The germline V gene has CDR1 KGHSH and CDR2 LQKENI. Trimming shortened V by 5 bases and J by 4 bases, and 20 bases separated the two germline ends. The CDR3 covers 16 residues. In the authors' workflow: Using reference gene primer amplification, nucleated cell counts were estimated. Assay used: immunoSEQ multiplex PCR; TCRdb lists only in-frame clones, some missing. That table is the source of V, J and clone size, and D and trimming were worked out from the DNA. The repertoire holds tens of thousands of clones, with about nine tenths as singletons. V gene TRBV18 combines with J gene TRBJ1-1, with D maybe TRBD1 (6 bases). This receptor was taken from an elderly woman with acute or convalescent COVID-19. Sequencing was done on a sample of peripheral blood. The CDR3 reads CASSTNRVGRGTEAFF. The CDR3 DNA reads as TGTGCCAGCTCAACGAACAGGGTGGGGAGAGGCACTGAAGCTTTCTTT.